This TCR beta chain came from a study of blood T cell repertoires in COVID-19. Generated by immunoSEQ multiplex PCR, the TCRdb table keeps only in-frame clones and is missing some. The repertoire holds tens of thousands of clones, with roughly 86% as singletons. This CDR3 contains 14 residues. Germline V gene lookup returns CDR1 MNHNS and CDR2 SASEGT. V lost 1 base and J lost 7, with 13 bases in between. All enrollees were about 18 to 95 years old and from under 25 US areas. Two negative PCRs, clearance, or symptom resolution had been documented for recovered Cohort 3 donors. The rearrangement joins TRBV6-1 to TRBJ1-2; D is perhaps TRBD1 (6 bases). The TCR originated in a woman aged 45-60 years who had recovered from COVID-19. Material for sequencing was PBMCs or T cells enriched from blood (not recorded which). The CDR3 here is CASSEESQGVGYTF. The CDR3 DNA reads as TGTGCCAGCAGTGAAGAGTCACAGGGAGTTGGCTACACCTTC.